These 21 T cell receptor beta chains were sequenced from one sample in a study of glioma-infiltrating T cells. Amplification of TCR alpha and beta CDR3 regions from RNA used iRepertoire nested multiplex PCR. In TCRdb, the multiplex PCR reads were re-called with MiXCR into one record per CDR3 protein. Among 400,000 or so distinct CDR3 sequences listed, approximately 42% were seen once. Sequenced material: glioma tissue, nonneoplastic brain tissue, or PBMCs (not recorded which). The source of these receptors is a human donor with low-grade glioma or glioblastoma, undergoing nonglioma brain surgery, or in good health (not recorded which).

CDR3: CASSLGPAGLEPQHF. In nucleotides, the CDR3 is TGTGCCAGCAGCCTGGGACCGGCAGGGTTGGAGCCCCAGCATTTT. V is TRBV7-6 and J is TRBJ1-5; possibly TRBD1 for D (5 bases). The V gene lost 5 bases and the J gene lost 8 bases, with 19 bases spanning the gap. The CDR3 covers 15 residues. The V gene's germline CDR1 is SGHVS and CDR2 FNYEAQ. Full variable domain (remainder filled in from reference TRBV7-6 and TRBJ1-5): GAGVSQSPRYKVTKRGQDVALRCDPISGHVSLYWYRQALGQGPEFLTYFNYEAQQDKSGLPNDRFSAERPEGSISTLTIQRTEQRDSAMYRCASSLGPAGLEPQHFGDGTRLSIL.

The CDR3 bases are TGTGCCAGCTCAACAAAAGAGGATAACTATGGCTACACCTTC. Its protein is CASSTKEDNYGYTF. This sequence joins TRBV18 and TRBJ1-2; D is unresolved. Germline loops: CDR1 KGHSH, CDR2 LQKENI. V lost 5 bases and J lost 1, with 11 bases in between. This CDR3 is built from 14 residues.

The chain couples TRBV7-8 to TRBJ2-7; 7 bases line up with TRBD2. Germline assignment: CDR1 SGHVS and CDR2 FQNEAQ. This CDR3 comprises 14 residues. Losses at the gene ends were 3 bases for V and 4 bases for J; bases not matched to a gene: 6. The CDR3 nucleotides are TGTGCCAGCAGCTTTGAGGGAGGGAGGTACGAGCAGTACTTC. This encodes CASSFEGGRYEQYF.

The V gene is TRBV6-4, the J gene TRBJ2-3, with D perhaps TRBD2 (5 bases). This CDR3 has 15 amino acids. Trimming cost V 7 bases and J 2 bases, with 16 bases left between them. CDR1 is MRHNA and CDR2 is SNTAGT in the germline V gene. The CDR3 DNA reads TGTGCCAGCAAGATAAGTACTAGTCACACAGATACGCAGTATTTT. Protein sequence: CASKISTSHTDTQYF.

This clonotype was counted between two and nine times. The genes are TRBV20-1 and TRBJ1-2; TRBD1 aligns across 7 bases. V dropped 3 bases and J dropped 4; count of bases not matched to a gene: 2. The germline V gene encodes CDR1 DFQATT and CDR2 SNEGSKA (reference sequence). This CDR3 comprises 12 residues. The CDR3 DNA reads as TGCAGTGCTAGGACAGGGTTCTATGGCTACACCTTC. Its translation is CSARTGFYGYTF.

There are a few counts of this clonotype. The chain recombines TRBV12-3 or TRBV12-4 with TRBJ2-1; a possible D gene is TRBD2 (6 bases). The CDR3 is 13 amino acids. V dropped 7 bases and J dropped 9 bases, with 16 bases sitting between them. The CDR3 nucleotides read TGTGCCAGCACCATCCCGGGACTGCCTGAGCAGTTCTTC. Residues: CASTIPGLPEQFF.

V is TRBV2 and J is TRBJ2-7, with 7 nucleotides matching TRBD1. CDR1 is SNHLY, CDR2 FYNNEI, per germline. The V segment lost 4 bases and the J segment 4 bases; nucleotides outside the gene matches: 10. The CDR3 is 15 amino acids. The CDR3 nucleotides are TGTGCCAGCAGTGTTAGGGCAGGGGGTACGTACGAGCAGTACTTC. It specifies CASSVRAGGTYEQYF.

The chain employs TRBV7-8 and TRBJ2-1, with 8 bases identical to TRBD2. CDR1 is SGHVS, CDR2 FQNEAQ, per germline. The CDR3 is 16 amino acids. V dropped 4 bases and J dropped 7; count of bases not matched to a gene: 12. The chain's CDR3 is CASSSYRPGLGNEQFF. Here the CDR3 DNA reads TGTGCCAGCAGCTCCTACCGACCGGGACTAGGAAATGAGCAGTTCTTC.

This clonotype was seen more than once but under ten times. The chain recombines TRBV7-9 with TRBJ2-5; TRBD2 aligns across 8 bases. This CDR3 has 13 amino acids. V lost 4 bases to trimming and J lost 3 bases; unmatched junction nucleotides: 1. Per the germline V gene, CDR1 is SEHNR and CDR2 is FQNEAQ (reference sequence). As DNA, the CDR3 is TGTGCCAGCAGCTCCGGGGGGGAAGAGACCCAGTACTTC. It specifies CASSSGGEETQYF.

Ten or more counts support this clonotype. The J gene is TRBJ2-3, the V gene TRBV25-1, with unresolved D. V lost 1 base and J 8 bases, leaving 22 bases between the germline ends. This CDR3 is built from 17 residues. Per germline, CDR1 MGHDK and CDR2 SYGVNS. This chain's CDR3 is CASSEFMTGQPNITQYF. In nucleotides, the CDR3 is TGTGCCAGCAGTGAATTCATGACGGGTCAGCCCAATATTACGCAGTATTTT.

This rearrangement joins TRBV20-1 to TRBJ1-2; TRBD1 matches 8 bases. Germline trimming cut 3 bases from V and 2 bases from J; bases unmatched to any gene: 5. There are 14 residues in the CDR3. Germline V gives CDR1 DFQATT, CDR2 SNEGSKA (reference sequence). The CDR3 DNA reads as TGCAGTGCTAGTGGGACAGGTGGCAACTATGGCTACACCTTC. Translation: CSASGTGGNYGYTF.

A word on this clonotype: With a much larger clone just one base away, this may be a read error. The chain carries TRBV6-5 and TRBJ1-1; D remains ambiguous. V dropped 6 bases and J dropped 3 bases, with 17 bases sitting between them. Per germline, CDR1 MNHEY and CDR2 SVGAGI. The CDR3 sequence is 15 residues long. CDR3 loop: CASSLDPYSDTEAFF. As DNA, the CDR3 is TGTGCCAGCAGCTTAGACCCATACTCGGACACTGAAGCTTTCTTT.

This clonotype was observed once. V usage is TRBV29-1 and J usage is TRBJ1-1; no firm D call. The germline gives CDR1 SQVTM, CDR2 ANQGSEA. With 6 bases removed from V and 6 bases from J, the gap between germline ends came to 14 bases. The length of the CDR3 is 12 residues. CDR3 DNA: TGCAGCGTCCCTTTGCTGGGAGCTGAAGCTTTCTTT. It specifies CSVPLLGAEAFF.

This clonotype was detected a few times. The chain joins TRBV7-9 to TRBJ2-3, with 7 bases aligning to TRBD2. Germline V gives CDR1 SEHNR, CDR2 FQNEAQ (reference sequence). Unmatched junction bases numbered 14, after V lost 5 bases and J lost 0 bases. The CDR3 loop spans 18 amino acids. The CDR3 coding sequence is TGTGCCAGCAGCCCTGGGGCTAGCGGCGAGAGTAGCACAGATACGCAGTATTTT. This gives the protein CASSPGASGESSTDTQYF.

The V gene is TRBV20-1, the J gene TRBJ2-1; unclear D gene. V lost 1 base to trimming and J lost 0 bases, with 10 bases between them. Germline assignment: CDR1 DFQATT and CDR2 SNEGSKA (reference sequence). The CDR3 totals 15 residues. The CDR3 region is CSARVGRSSYNEQFF. CDR3 sequence (DNA): TGCAGTGCTAGAGTTGGACGGAGCTCCTACAATGAGCAGTTCTTC.

The V gene is TRBV10-2, the J gene TRBJ2-3; D not certain. From germline, CDR1 is WSHSY and CDR2 SAAADI. V was clipped by 7 bases and J by 4 bases, with 15 bases between them. This CDR3 comprises 14 residues. CDR3 residues: CASTPDAGPDTQYF. CDR3 DNA sequence: TGCGCCAGCACCCCGGACGCCGGCCCAGATACGCAGTATTTT.

This clonotype was found once. A much larger clone differs by one base, so this may be a read error. J is TRBJ2-5 and V is TRBV15; TRBD1 agrees at 8 bases. Looked up from germline, CDR1 is LNHNV and CDR2 is YYDKDF (reference sequence). V shed 5 bases, J shed 7 bases, and the junction held 6 bases outside the gene matches. The CDR3 consists of 13 residues. Here the CDR3 reads CATSAGQGMTQYF. The CDR3, as DNA: TGTGCCACCAGCGCAGGACAGGGTATGACCCAGTACTTC.

By frequency in the sample, this clonotype is medium-sized. The chain employs TRBV7-2 and TRBJ2-3, with TRBD1 as a possible D gene (5 bases). V was clipped by 3 bases and J by 4 bases, with 8 bases between them. The CDR3 consists of 13 residues. From germline, CDR1 is SGHTA and CDR2 FQGNSA. CDR3 coding DNA: TGTGCCAGCAGCTTCGCAGGGTCAGATACGCAGTATTTT. Protein product: CASSFAGSDTQYF.

V usage is TRBV11-2 and J usage is TRBJ2-3; D ambiguous. This CDR3 has 12 amino acids. V was shortened by 7 bases and J by 11 bases, with 16 bases between the two germline ends. Germline CDR1 SGHAT, CDR2 FQNNGV. As DNA, the CDR3 is TGTGCCAGCATCCGGGCCAACCATGGGCAGTATTTT. Its protein product is CASIRANHGQYF.

This clonotype was detected a few times. The chain uses TRBV5-1 and TRBJ2-1; D is possibly TRBD1 or TRBD2 (6 bases each). The CDR3 consists of 16 residues. Germline V gene sequence: CDR1 SGHRS, CDR2 YFSETQ. V lost 2 bases to trimming and J lost 4 bases, with 16 bases between them. CDR3 loop: CASSFRSGGGYNEQFF. DNA of the CDR3: TGCGCCAGCAGCTTTCGGAGCGGAGGGGGGTACAATGAGCAGTTCTTC.

This clonotype came up many times. V is TRBV6-2 or TRBV6-3 and J is TRBJ1-2, with D unresolved. Germline V gives CDR1 MNHEY, CDR2 SVGEGT. The V gene lost 6 bases and the J gene lost 5 bases, with 16 bases spanning the gap. The CDR3 runs to 14 residues. CDR3 sequence (DNA): TGTGCCAGCAGCCCCCTCACGAGAGGGTATGGCTACACCTTC. It codes for CASSPLTRGYGYTF.